This TCR beta chain originates from a study of CD8+ T cells in alopecia areata. General study points: Many expanded lesional clones persisted in scalp and blood during tofacitinib treatment.

The treatment denotes: oral pan-JAK inhibitor, 5-10 mg twice daily. This CDR3 has 14 amino acids. Germline assignment: CDR1 SGDLS and CDR2 YYNGEE. V was pared by 0 bases and J by 1 base, with 4 bases between. In regard to this clone: Its antigen remains unknown. Other nucleotide sequences in the sample specify the same CDR3.

RNA, once extracted, was reverse transcribed into cDNA for use as the sequencing template. Assay: immunoSEQ multiplex PCR; the TCRdb copy retains only in-frame clones and omits some. The sample consists of 150,000 or so clones, 50% to 65% of them appearing once. The receptor was derived from a human donor with alopecia areata. The source material was CD8+ T cells sorted from blood, sampled at week 4, from a patient treated with tofacitinib. The rearrangement joins TRBV9 to TRBJ2-2; D gene unclear. CDR3 region: CASSVGGNTGELFF. The CDR3 nucleotides read TGTGCCAGCAGCGTAGGCGGGAACACCGGGGAGCTGTTTTTT.